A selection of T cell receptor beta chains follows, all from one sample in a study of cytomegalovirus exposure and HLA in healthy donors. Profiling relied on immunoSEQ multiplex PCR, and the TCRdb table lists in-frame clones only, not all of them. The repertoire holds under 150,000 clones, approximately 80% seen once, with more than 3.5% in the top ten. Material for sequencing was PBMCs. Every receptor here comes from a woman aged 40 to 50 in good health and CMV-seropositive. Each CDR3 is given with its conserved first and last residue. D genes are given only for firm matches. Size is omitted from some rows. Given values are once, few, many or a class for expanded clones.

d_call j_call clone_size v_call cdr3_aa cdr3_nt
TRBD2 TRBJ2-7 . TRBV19 CASSIRAGGPGEQYF TGTGCCAGTAGTATCAGAGCGGGAGGGCCTGGCGAGCAGTACTTC
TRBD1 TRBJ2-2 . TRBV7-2 CASSLGPTGAGTGELFF TGTGCCAGCAGCTTGGGGCCGACAGGGGCCGGCACCGGGGAGCTGTTTTTT
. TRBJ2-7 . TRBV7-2 CASSERVGLSLSYEQYF TGTGCCAGCAGCGAGAGGGTAGGGTTATCCCTCTCCTACGAGCAGTACTTC
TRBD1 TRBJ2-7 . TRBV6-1 CASNLDRVVDEQYF TGTGCCAGCAACCTCGACAGGGTGGTGGACGAGCAGTACTTC
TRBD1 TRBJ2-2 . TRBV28 CASSWRQGATGELFF TGTGCCAGCAGTTGGAGGCAGGGGGCTACCGGGGAGCTGTTTTTT
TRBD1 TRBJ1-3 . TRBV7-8 CASSLGGQSLYSGNTIYF TGTGCCAGCAGCTTGGGGGGACAGAGCCTTTACTCTGGAAACACCATATATTTT
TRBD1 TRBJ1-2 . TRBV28 CASSLGQGYGYTF TGTGCCAGCAGTCTCGGACAGGGGTATGGCTACACCTTC
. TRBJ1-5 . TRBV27 CASSLGRERSYSNQPQHF TGTGCCAGCAGTTTAGGCCGGGAGAGAAGCTACTCTAATCAGCCCCAGCATTTT
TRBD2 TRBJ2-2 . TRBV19 CASRSRGTSGDTGELFF TGTGCCAGTAGGTCCCGAGGGACTAGCGGGGACACCGGGGAGCTGTTTTTT
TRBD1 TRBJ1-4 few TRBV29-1 CSVGMQGAEKLFF TGCAGCGTTGGCATGCAGGGGGCTGAAAAACTGTTTTTT
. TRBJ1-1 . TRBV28 CASSLGGGPTEAFF TGTGCCAGCAGTTTAGGTGGGGGCCCCACTGAAGCTTTCTTT
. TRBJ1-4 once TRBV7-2 CASSSAGTTNEKLFF TGTGCCAGCAGCTCGGCAGGGACAACTAATGAAAAACTGTTTTTT
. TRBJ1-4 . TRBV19 CASSPPGEKLFF TGTGCCAGTAGTCCCCCCGGTGAAAAACTGTTTTTT
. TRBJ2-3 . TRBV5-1 CASSLTSTDTQYF TGCGCCAGCAGCTTAACTAGCACAGATACGCAGTATTTT
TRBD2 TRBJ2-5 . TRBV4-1 CASRGLAGAYEETQYF TGCGCCAGCAGGGGACTAGCGGGGGCATATGAAGAGACCCAGTACTTC
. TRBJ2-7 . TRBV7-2 CASSPQGNPYEQYF TGTGCCAGCAGCCCCCAGGGCAATCCGTACGAGCAGTACTTC
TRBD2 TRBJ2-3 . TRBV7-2 CASSPSGGALDTQYF TGTGCCAGCAGCCCTAGCGGGGGGGCATTAGATACGCAGTATTTT
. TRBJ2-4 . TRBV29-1 CSVVLSENIQYF TGCAGCGTTGTTCTCTCAGAAAACATTCAGTACTTC
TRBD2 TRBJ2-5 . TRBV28 CASRLWSRGGGGKETQYF TGTGCCAGCAGGCTTTGGTCCCGCGGGGGTGGGGGAAAAGAGACCCAGTACTTC
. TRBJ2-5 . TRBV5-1 CASSLGAGQETQYF TGCGCCAGCAGCTTGGGGGCAGGGCAAGAGACCCAGTACTTC
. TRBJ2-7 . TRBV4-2 CASSQDPRGTYEQYF TGTGCCAGCAGCCAAGACCCCCGGGGGACCTACGAGCAGTACTTC
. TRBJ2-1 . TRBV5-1 CASSSGEIFNEQFF TGCGCCAGCAGCTCGGGAGAGATTTTCAATGAGCAGTTCTTC
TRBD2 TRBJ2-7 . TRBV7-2 CASSLGGAASYEQYF TGTGCCAGCAGCCTGGGAGGGGCCGCCTCCTACGAGCAGTACTTC
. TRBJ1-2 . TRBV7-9 CASSGGTSYNYGYTF TGTGCCAGCAGCGGAGGGACGTCCTATAACTATGGCTACACCTTC
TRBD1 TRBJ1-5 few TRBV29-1 CSVSEGTGTQPQHF TGCAGCGTTTCAGAGGGGACAGGGACTCAGCCCCAGCATTTT
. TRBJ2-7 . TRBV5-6 CASSMDSSSYEQYF TGTGCCAGCAGCATGGACAGTTCCTCCTACGAGCAGTACTTC
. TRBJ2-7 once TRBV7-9 CASSLPGEEAYEQYF TGTGCCAGCAGCTTACCTGGGGAGGAGGCCTACGAGCAGTACTTC
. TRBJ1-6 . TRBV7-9 CSSSTELSPLHF TGTTCCAGCAGCACAGAGTTGTCACCCCTCCACTTT
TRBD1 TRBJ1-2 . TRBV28 CASSLGTGGANGYTF TGTGCCAGCAGTTTAGGGACAGGGGGCGCGAATGGCTACACCTTC
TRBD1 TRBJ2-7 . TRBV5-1 CASSGGQASYEQYF TGCGCCAGCAGTGGGGGACAGGCCAGCTACGAGCAGTACTTC
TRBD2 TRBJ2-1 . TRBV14 CASSPLAGYNEQFF TGTGCCAGCAGTCCACTAGCGGGCTACAATGAGCAGTTCTTC
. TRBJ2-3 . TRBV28 CASSLQDTQYF TGTGCCAGCAGTTTACAAGATACGCAGTATTTT
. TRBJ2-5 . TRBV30 CAWSVWAETQYF TGTGCCTGGAGTGTTTGGGCGGAGACCCAGTACTTC
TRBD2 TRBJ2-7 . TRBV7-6 CASSLVREGEQYF TGTGCCAGCAGCTTAGTCAGGGAGGGCGAGCAGTACTTC
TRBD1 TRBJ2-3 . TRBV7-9 CASSPDRGRADTQYF TGTGCCAGCAGTCCAGACAGGGGCCGCGCAGATACGCAGTATTTT
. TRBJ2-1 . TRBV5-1 CASSSLEGYEQFF TGCGCCAGCAGCAGTTTGGAGGGCTATGAGCAGTTCTTC
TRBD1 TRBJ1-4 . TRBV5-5 CASSRDRREKLFF TGTGCCAGCAGCCGGGACAGAAGAGAAAAACTGTTTTTT
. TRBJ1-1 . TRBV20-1 CSASDSTEAFF TGCAGTGCCTCCGACAGCACTGAAGCTTTCTTT
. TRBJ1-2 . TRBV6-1 CASSDPGGRRDGYTF TGTGCCAGCAGTGACCCCGGGGGGCGCCGCGATGGCTACACCTTC
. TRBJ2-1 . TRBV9 CASSVAGEQFF TGTGCCAGCAGCGTAGCCGGTGAGCAGTTCTTC